The T cell receptor (beta chain) described here comes from a study of T-cell reconstitution after alpha-beta-depleted transplantation in children. A TCRbeta library incorporating unique molecular identifiers was prepared. A single record per CDR3 protein comes from TCRdb applying MiXCR to the PCR reads. Among 500,000 to 750,000 distinct CDR3 sequences listed, approximately 12% were seen once. V was cut by 7 bases and J by 3 bases, with 6 bases left in between. Germline assignment: CDR1 SEHNR and CDR2 FQNEAQ (reference sequence). The CDR3 covers 12 residues. The clonotype comes from a male patient aged 5 to 17 who had a stem cell transplant for acute myeloid leukemia, so the T cells may come from the graft donor. This chain connects TRBV7-9 to TRBJ2-2, with no clear D. The source was PBMCs, mostly from graft donor cells, collected 360 days after TCRalphabeta/CD19-depleted stem cell transplant. CDR3 loop: CASNSYTGELFF. CDR3 in DNA: TGTGCCAGCAACTCCTACACCGGGGAGCTGTTTTTT.